This T cell receptor (beta chain) was profiled in a study of blood T cell dynamics during melanoma immunotherapy (dated by TCRdb to 2019 to 2021). General notes on the study: Patients with metastatic melanoma were treated with first-line pembrolizumab or nivolumab plus ipilimumab as standard of care in the United Kingdom. To find early correlates of response, peripheral T cell receptor repertoires were profiled in metastatic melanoma patients before and after one cycle of checkpoint inhibitor therapy. A training cohort was formed from consecutive patients, and a further independent group of patients from the same centre was pooled into an external validation set. The full study reports these points: A bifurcated reorganization of the PBMC repertoire at W3, with increased clonality or increased diversity, was observed in patients who later achieved disease control, unlike in progressors. Whether the T cell clones behind the repertoire changes were melanoma-specific or instead reflected general immune activation was something the study could not determine. The relatively small sample size was acknowledged as a potential limitation on generalization of the results.

The table lists this clone with a few counts. Its antigen remains undetermined. No base qualities exist here, and no much larger clone lies one base off it. Every bulk PBMC sample had a fixed 350 ng of DNA loaded. The immunoSEQ TCRb Assay kit was used according to manufacturer instructions to amplify TCR beta CDR3 sequences from genomic DNA. The KAPA Library Quantification Kit for Illumina platforms was used to quantify pooled libraries by qPCR. Pooled libraries were sequenced on an Illumina NextSeq 500, clustered at roughly 0.6-1.2 pM. The original pipeline was this. The TCR data were analyzed using immunoSEQ ANALYZER and the R LymphoSeq package. A rearrangement efficiency score was calculated as productive divided by the sum of productive and non-productive CDR3 sequences. Clonality was measured with the Gini coefficient and diversity with the Renyi index at alpha=1, and both measures were compared pairwise between timepoints within each patient. Clonal relatedness, based on an edit distance of 3, and repertoire similarity, based on the Bhattacharyya coefficient, were both computed in LymphoSeq. Linear discriminant analysis on week-3 changes in clonality and diversity was built with the R MASS and caret packages to classify response. TCRdb carries this immuneACCESS record with in-frame sequences only. Its versions omit some clonotypes, under half of them owing to an unresolved V gene in the studies checked, with the rest unexplained. V and J calls and clone size are as listed in that table; D and trimming were resolved from the DNA. This sample lists some 10,000 clones; 85% to 90% were detected once. The ten most abundant clones make up roughly 9.8% of the sample.

Per the publication, the time point label means: pre-treatment baseline. Blood samples were taken at two points: before treatment (T0) and at week 3 (W3), which came after the first cycle of checkpoint blockade. Except for a couple of patients with rapid clinical progression, response was assessed 12 weeks after the first infusion by RECIST 1.1; disease control meant complete response, partial response or stable disease. Patients were excluded for prior systemic cancer treatment, concomitant immunosuppressant therapy or synchronous other active malignancies. TCR beta was sequenced in both bulk PBMC and plasma cell-free DNA in order to track circulating cells as well as T cell turnover. PBMC were isolated from blood with Lymphoprep and SepMate tubes, followed by red cell lysis. QIAamp DNA Blood Mini kits were used to extract DNA from both PBMC and sorted T cell subsets. Trimming costs V 0 bases and J 6 bases, and their ends lie 14 bases apart. The CDR3, cysteine through phenylalanine, is 16 amino acids long. Only CDR3 DNA is held: 48 bases, read in frame from base 1. Via the germline V gene, CDR1 is SGHAT and CDR2 FQNNGV.

The clonotype was recovered from a human donor with melanoma. The chain is encoded by TRBV11-2 joined to TRBJ2-2; the D element might be TRBD1 or TRBD2, as each aligns at 5 bases. The specimen comprised blood, sampled from a patient treated with checkpoint blockade. CDR3 reads: CASSLDYYGASGELFF. DNA sequence: TGTGCCAGCAGCTTAGACTATTACGGGGCGTCCGGGGAGCTGTTTTTT.